This T cell receptor beta chain was obtained from a study of T-cell reconstitution after alpha-beta-depleted transplantation in children. Unique molecular identifiers tagged the TCRbeta library. TCRdb reprocessed the PCR reads with MiXCR, giving one entry per CDR3 protein. Of 400,000 to 550,000 distinct CDR3 sequences listed, 10% are singletons. Remarks on this clonotype: Antigen: not known.

Germline V gene sequence: CDR1 SGHTA, CDR2 FQGNSA. The V end was cut by 2 bases, the J end by 5 bases, with 10 bases between. The CDR3 covers 13 residues. Study-wide results and limits: As was reported, about two months after transplant, alpha-beta T cells came from several hundred expanded graft clones. A year post-transplant, T-cell counts and diversity derived mostly from newly produced T cells. Elevated TCRbeta diversity at day 60 was traced, in some patients, to surviving recipient T cells and thymic progenitors.

The chain couples TRBV7-2 to TRBJ2-7; D possibly matches TRBD1 or TRBD2 (6 bases each). The sample consisted of PBMCs, taken before TCRalphabeta/CD19-depleted stem cell transplant. The clonotype originates from a child under 10 years old with inherited bone marrow failure, due to receive a stem cell transplant. The CDR3 region has the DNA TGTGCCAGCAGCTTACAACGGGGGCACGAGCAGTACTTC. Residues: CASSLQRGHEQYF. Full variable domain (rest looked up from reference TRBV7-2 and TRBJ2-7): GAGVSQSPSNKVTEKGKDVELRCDPISGHTALYWYRQSLGQGLEFLIYFQGNSAPDKSGLPSDRFSAERTGGSVSTLTIQRTQQEDSAVYLCASSLQRGHEQYFGPGTRLTVT.